This T cell receptor (beta chain) was recorded in a study of control samples from healthy donors and cancer patients. Germline V CDR1 and CDR2: SNHLY, FYNNEI. The CDR3 is 15 residues long. Trimming pared 0 bases from V and 3 bases from J, leaving 11 bases between. TCRdb's copy holds only in-frame clones and misses some; the assay was immunoSEQ multiplex PCR. The top ten clones hold approximately 6% of a sample with some 140,000 clones, just under 95% of them seen once. The chain carries TRBV2 and TRBJ1-2; D call uncertain. Sample: blood. This receptor was identified in a middle-aged man in good health. The CDR3 loop reads CASSEARLRDYGYTF. The CDR3, as DNA: TGTGCCAGCAGTGAAGCGCGTCTCCGGGACTATGGCTACACCTTC.